Following are 6 T cell receptor beta chains from one sample sequenced in a study of cytomegalovirus exposure and HLA in healthy donors. The PCR employed 60 Vbeta primers together with 13 Jbeta primers. This table comes from immunoSEQ multiplex PCR, and its TCRdb copy is limited to in-frame clones, with some not included. In total, the table holds 160,000 or so clones. The sequenced material came from PBMCs. The origin of the receptors is a man aged 25 to 45 in good health and CMV-seronegative.

The V gene is TRBV6-4, the J gene TRBJ2-2, with D perhaps TRBD2 (6 bases). Trimming took 4 bases from V and 2 from J, leaving 14 bases between them. The CDR3 spans 16 residues. Per germline, CDR1 MRHNA and CDR2 SNTAGT. In DNA form, the CDR3 reads TGTGCCAGCAGTGCTACTAGCCAGATTAACACCGGGGAGCTGTTTTTT. Protein: CASSATSQINTGELFF.

The chain combines TRBV2 with TRBJ1-2; no reliable D call. The CDR3 extends over 13 amino acids. Germline CDR1 reads SNHLY; CDR2 reads FYNNEI. The V and J ends lost 1 base and 2 bases respectively, with 5 bases between them. Written as DNA, the CDR3 is TGTGCCAGCAGTGAAGGGCCCAACTATGGCTACACCTTC. Translated, it gives CASSEGPNYGYTF.

The chain has TRBV23-1 and TRBJ1-1, with unresolved D. TRBV23-1 is an open reading frame whose function is uncertain. This CDR3 is built from 15 residues. V lost 1 base, J lost 0 bases, and 9 bases lay in between. The DNA of the CDR3 is TGCGCCAGCAGTCAATGCAGACATATGAACACTGAAGCTTTCTTT. Translated, it gives CASSQCRHMNTEAFF.

The gene calls are TRBV9 and TRBJ2-1; 8 nucleotides agree with TRBD1. The CDR3 is made up of 14 amino acids. Germline V gene lookup returns CDR1 SGDLS and CDR2 YYNGEE. V shed 3 bases, J shed 8 bases, and the junction held 7 bases outside the gene matches. The CDR3 DNA reads TGTGCCAGCAGCGGCGGACAGGGTAACGATGAGCAGTTCTTC. Translating it yields CASSGGQGNDEQFF. Together with reference TRBV9 and TRBJ2-1, the CDR3 gives the full variable domain: DSGVTQTPKHLITATGQRVTLRCSPRSGDLSVYWYQQSLDQGLQFLIQYYNGEERAKGNILERFSAQQFPDLHSELNLSSLELGDSALYFCASSGGQGNDEQFFGPGTRLTVL.

The chain links TRBV2 to TRBJ1-2; D gene uncertain. The CDR3 spans 11 residues. V was pared by 6 bases and J by 5 bases, with 7 bases between. CDR1 and CDR2 from the germline V gene are SNHLY and FYNNEI. The DNA for the CDR3 is TGTGCCAGCAGCCCATTTTATGGCTACACCTTC. Amino acids: CASSPFYGYTF. Based on the CDR3 plus reference TRBV2 and TRBJ1-2, the full variable domain is EPEVTQTPSHQVTQMGQEVILRCVPISNHLYFYWYRQILGQKVEFLVSFYNNEISEKSEIFDDQFSVERPDGSNFTLKIRSTKLEDSAMYFCASSPFYGYTFGSGTRLTVV.

The V and J genes are TRBV18 and TRBJ1-1, with TRBD1 identical over 10 bases. CDR3 length: 15 residues. The germline CDR1 and CDR2 sequences are KGHSH and LQKENI. After removal of 5 bases from V and 4 bases from J, the junction contained 7 bases not matched to a gene. This chain's CDR3 is CASSEGTGASTEAFF. For the CDR3, the DNA is TGTGCCAGCTCAGAGGGGACAGGGGCCTCCACTGAAGCTTTCTTT.